These 25 T cell receptor beta chains originate from one sample sequenced in a study of cytomegalovirus exposure and HLA in healthy donors (dated by TCRdb to about 2017). The protocol used for the library was the immunoSEQ multiplex PCR assay. Not all clones reach the TCRdb copy of this immuneACCESS table, which keeps in-frame sequences only. Checked studies attribute under half of the gap to unresolved V genes and leave the rest unexplained. Here the sample has around 190,000 clones; roughly 81% occur a single time. The ten largest clonotypes hold 1.2% of the sample. What was sequenced was PBMCs. These receptors originate from a woman aged 30 to 39 in good health and CMV-seronegative.

This clone was recorded only once. The chain is built from TRBV18 and TRBJ2-7; TRBD1 agrees at 8 bases. Germline V gene data show CDR1 as KGHSH and CDR2 as LQKENI. This CDR3 region has 17 residues. J was trimmed by 4 bases and V by 2 bases; bases with no gene match: 13. The CDR3 loop reads CASSPTGTGTGTYEQYF. Here the CDR3 DNA reads TGTGCCAGCTCACCAACCGGAACCGGGACAGGCACTTACGAGCAGTACTTC.

This clone appeared once. The V and J genes are TRBV28 and TRBJ2-2, with 7 bases fitting TRBD1. The CDR3 loop spans 17 amino acids. Germline V gene data show CDR1 as MDHEN and CDR2 as SYDVKM. With V trimmed by 4 bases and J by 1 base, 9 bases remained unmatched. The chain's CDR3 is CASSSYGQAENTGELFF. The DNA for the CDR3 is TGTGCCAGCAGTTCTTACGGACAGGCGGAGAACACCGGGGAGCTGTTTTTT.

Of note for this clone: Other nucleotide sequences from this sample produce the same CDR3. The chain recombines TRBV4-1 with TRBJ2-7; weak D call: TRBD2 (5 bases). Germline V gene data show CDR1 as MGHRA and CDR2 as YSYEKL. With 1 base removed from V and 6 bases from J, the gap between germline ends came to 7 bases. This CDR3 contains 12 residues. CDR3: CASSQGGGEQYF. The CDR3 region has the DNA TGCGCCAGCAGCCAAGGAGGAGGCGAGCAGTACTTC.

The chain has TRBV5-1 and TRBJ2-7; 11 bases are a match to TRBD2. V lost 2 bases, J lost 5 bases, and 12 bases stayed unmatched. Looked up from germline, CDR1 is SGHRS and CDR2 is YFSETQ. CDR3 length: 17 amino acids. The CDR3: CASSFGLAGGGGNEQYF. The CDR3, as DNA: TGCGCCAGCAGCTTCGGCCTAGCGGGGGGTGGTGGTAACGAGCAGTACTTC. The whole variable domain, remainder taken from reference TRBV5-1 and TRBJ2-7, is KAGVTQTPRYLIKTRGQQVTLSCSPISGHRSVSWYQQTPGQGLQFLFEYFSETQRNKGNFPGRFSGRQFSNSRSEMNVSTLELGDSALYLCASSFGLAGGGGNEQYFGPGTRLTVT.

This chain links TRBV27 with TRBJ1-6, with a weak D call TRBD1 (5 bases). This CDR3 region has 12 residues. Deletions cut 7 bases from V and 14 bases from J, with 15 bases between. Germline V gene data show CDR1 as MNHEY and CDR2 as SMNVEV (reference sequence). The CDR3 loop is CASTTGGRTLHF. The CDR3 DNA reads TGTGCCAGCACCACCGGGGGAAGGACCCTCCACTTT.

This sequence joins TRBV5-1 and TRBJ2-1, with 9 bases lining up with TRBD1. With 4 bases clipped from V and 2 bases from J, the junction kept 4 bases outside the gene matches. This CDR3 comprises 15 residues. Germline V lookup: CDR1 SGHRS, CDR2 YFSETQ. In DNA, the CDR3 is TGCGCCAGCAGCGCCGGGACAGGGACCTACAATGAGCAGTTCTTC. Translating gives CASSAGTGTYNEQFF.

V is TRBV5-6 and J is TRBJ2-5; 9 bases match TRBD2. With 1 base clipped from V and 1 base from J, the junction kept 5 bases outside the gene matches. This CDR3 has 16 amino acids. Germline values: CDR1 SGHDT, CDR2 YYEEEE. The CDR3 spells CASSLRAGGVQETQYF. The CDR3, as DNA: TGTGCCAGCAGCTTGAGGGCGGGAGGGGTCCAAGAGACCCAGTACTTC.

This clone was seen a few times. The genes are TRBV7-9 and TRBJ1-2, with a possible D match to TRBD1 (6 bases). V gave up 5 bases and J gave up 0 bases, with 7 bases separating them. Germline loops: CDR1 SEHNR, CDR2 FQNEAQ (reference sequence). This CDR3 has 13 amino acids. The CDR3 DNA is TGTGCCAGCAGCCGACAGGCTAACTATGGCTACACCTTC. Its translation is CASSRQANYGYTF.

V is TRBV19 and J is TRBJ2-7; TRBD2 might be the D (5 bases). Trimming left V 9 bases short and J 3 bases short, with 9 bases between. Germline CDR1 reads LNHDA; CDR2 reads SQIVND (reference sequence). The CDR3 runs to 11 residues. The CDR3 loop reads CASRSGYEQYF. In nucleotides, the CDR3 is TGTGCCAGCCGGAGCGGCTACGAGCAGTACTTC.

The chain uses TRBV5-1 and TRBJ2-7; 7 bases are shared with TRBD1. This CDR3 is 14 amino acids long. J gave up 2 bases and V 1 base, and 3 bases lay outside the gene matches. The germline gives CDR1 SGHRS, CDR2 YFSETQ. CDR3 DNA: TGCGCCAGCAGCTTGATTCAGGGGGCCTACGAGCAGTACTTC. Residues: CASSLIQGAYEQYF.

This chain links TRBV15 with TRBJ1-1; TRBD1 might be the D (6 bases). Germline V gene sequence: CDR1 LNHNV, CDR2 YYDKDF (reference sequence). This CDR3 comprises 17 residues. Trimming pared 0 bases from V and 7 bases from J, leaving 21 bases between. DNA for the CDR3: TGTGCCACCAGCAGAGAGAGGCAGGAACAGGGCGTGAGTGAAGCTTTCTTT. This codes for CATSRERQEQGVSEAFF.

The chain carries TRBV6-1 and TRBJ2-1; 8 bases are shared with TRBD2. Germline CDR1 and CDR2: MNHNS and SASEGT. V dropped 4 bases and J dropped 4; count of bases not matched to a gene: 9. The CDR3 is 16 amino acids. In nucleotides, the CDR3 is TGTGCCAGCAGTGCGTCTCCGAGCGGGGGATACAATGAGCAGTTCTTC. Translation gives CASSASPSGGYNEQFF.

In DNA, the CDR3 is TGTGCCAGCAGCCCTCCGGACAGGGGGCTGTATAATTCACCCCTCCACTTT. It yields the protein CASSPPDRGLYNSPLHF. V is TRBV9 and J is TRBJ1-6, with 11 bases matching TRBD1. CDR1 is SGDLS and CDR2 is YYNGEE in the germline V gene. This CDR3 spans 17 amino acids. Trimming at V came to 4 bases and at J to 4 bases, leaving 7 bases not matched to a gene.

V and J are TRBV5-4 and TRBJ2-5, with TRBD1 identical over 8 bases. Trimming took 4 bases from V and 4 from J; bases not matched to a gene: 12. There are 16 residues in the CDR3. Germline CDR1 SGHNT, CDR2 YYREEE (reference sequence). The CDR3 nucleotides are TGTGCCAGCAGCCTGACCGGACAGGGAGGATCAGAGACCCAGTACTTC. Protein sequence: CASSLTGQGGSETQYF.

In its sample, this clone was seen once. The chain employs TRBV6-5 and TRBJ2-7, with TRBD2 matching 10 bases. With V trimmed by 7 bases and J by 3 bases, 6 bases remained unmatched. This CDR3 is 14 amino acids long. Germline V lookup: CDR1 MNHEY, CDR2 SVGAGI. The CDR3 bases are TGTGCCAGCAACCCTAGCGGGGGTGGCTACGAGCAGTACTTC. Translated: CASNPSGGGYEQYF.

J is TRBJ1-1 and V is TRBV4-1; 7 nucleotides match TRBD1. CDR1 is MGHRA, CDR2 YSYEKL, per germline. The junction had 4 bases not matched to a gene; V was cut back by 5 bases and J by 7 bases. The CDR3 is 12 residues long. In nucleotides, the CDR3 is TGCGCCAGCAGCTCCGGACAGGTTGAAGCTTTCTTT. Amino acids: CASSSGQVEAFF.

The V and J genes are TRBV6-1 and TRBJ1-1, with D unclear. Trimming removed 7 bases at V and 1 base at J, with 13 bases between. CDR1 is MNHNS and CDR2 is SASEGT in the germline V gene. The CDR3 is 14 amino acids. The DNA for the CDR3 is TGTGCCAGCACCCCCCGTGGCGGGAACACTGAAGCTTTCTTT. This gives the protein CASTPRGGNTEAFF.

This clone was detected only once. This chain joins TRBV6-5 and TRBJ2-5, with D tentatively TRBD2 (6 bases). The CDR3 is made up of 14 amino acids. The V gene lost 7 bases and the J gene lost 5 bases, with 17 bases spanning the gap. CDR1 and CDR2 (germline): MNHEY, SVGAGI. Written as DNA, the CDR3 is TGTGCCAGCATGGGGGGAACCCCCGGTGAGACCCAGTACTTC. Encoded protein: CASMGGTPGETQYF.

The chain combines TRBV9 with TRBJ2-5; D is possibly TRBD2 (6 bases). This CDR3 contains 14 residues. The ends were cut back, 1 base at V and 4 bases at J, with 11 bases in the middle. Germline V lookup: CDR1 SGDLS, CDR2 YYNGEE. CDR3 bases: TGTGCCAGCAGCGTATTACCCGGGGGAGAGACCCAGTACTTC. This codes for CASSVLPGGETQYF. Filled out from reference TRBV9 and TRBJ2-5, the complete variable domain reads DSGVTQTPKHLITATGQRVTLRCSPRSGDLSVYWYQQSLDQGLQFLIQYYNGEERAKGNILERFSAQQFPDLHSELNLSSLELGDSALYFCASSVLPGGETQYFGPGTRLLVL.

This rearrangement joins TRBV6-5 to TRBJ2-3; 8 nucleotides match TRBD2. V trimming: 9 bases; J trimming: 6 bases; junction bases outside the gene matches: 11. The germline V gene encodes CDR1 MNHEY and CDR2 SVGAGI. This CDR3 comprises 14 residues. The CDR3 here is CASKRTSSSDTQYF. The CDR3 nucleotides read TGTGCCAGTAAACGGACTAGCTCCTCCGATACGCAGTATTTT.

The chain uses TRBV27 and TRBJ1-5, with a weak D call TRBD1 (6 bases). Germline V lookup: CDR1 MNHEY, CDR2 SMNVEV (reference sequence). V lost 3 bases and J 3 bases, leaving 9 bases between the germline ends. CDR3 length: 14 amino acids. CDR3 amino acids: CASSLSGVNQPQHF. The CDR3 nucleotides are TGTGCCAGCAGTTTGTCAGGGGTCAATCAGCCCCAGCATTTT.

This clone was recorded only once. The CDR3 is CSAGQVLTEAFF. Written as DNA, the CDR3 is TGCAGCGCCGGACAGGTTCTGACTGAAGCTTTCTTT. The rearrangement uses TRBV29-1 and TRBJ1-1; 7 positions agree with TRBD1. CDR1 and CDR2 from the germline V gene are SQVTM and ANQGSEA. The V gene end was trimmed by 7 bases and the J gene end by 5 bases; junction bases not matched to a gene: 7. CDR3 length equals 12 residues.

In DNA, the CDR3 is TGTGCCAGCAGCTTTTCCTCCCAGGGAGGGTACGAGCAGTACTTC. Protein sequence: CASSFSSQGGYEQYF. V gene TRBV11-2 combines with J gene TRBJ2-7, with TRBD2 matching 7 bases. With 3 bases clipped from V and 4 bases from J, the junction kept 9 bases outside the gene matches. This CDR3 contains 15 residues. CDR1 and CDR2 (germline): SGHAT, FQNNGV.

The rearrangement uses TRBV19 and TRBJ2-1, with 8 positions matching TRBD1. Looked up from germline, CDR1 is LNHDA and CDR2 is SQIVND (reference sequence). The CDR3 is 15 residues long. V dropped 5 bases and J dropped 4; count of bases not matched to a gene: 7. The CDR3 DNA sequence: TGTGCCAGTAGTCCCGACAGGGGTGGGTACAATGAGCAGTTCTTC. Translation: CASSPDRGGYNEQFF.

This rearrangement joins TRBV7-9 to TRBJ1-4, with 7 bases fitting TRBD1. J was trimmed by 8 bases and V by 3 bases; bases with no gene match: 9. Germline assignment: CDR1 SEHNR and CDR2 FQNEAQ (reference sequence). This CDR3 contains 15 residues. CDR3 residues: CASSFEQGSDEKLFF. The CDR3 bases are TGTGCCAGCAGCTTTGAACAGGGGAGTGACGAAAAACTGTTTTTT.